This TCR beta chain was obtained from a study of high-grade serous ovarian cancer treatment subgroups. Study at large: Samples averaged approximately 14,000 reads and roughly 7,500 unique TCR beta rearrangements. Broader study findings: Spatial context was lost because tumors were sequenced in bulk. TCR clonal relatedness correlated positively with neoantigen level. Repertoire similarity ranged roughly 0.1 to 0.85 between tumors of one patient.

Concerning this clone: Antigen: not known.

Profiled with immunoSEQ multiplex PCR; TCRdb holds only in-frame clones, not every one. Among 2,500 to 3,000 clones listed, about two thirds were seen once. Germline V gene data show CDR1 as SGHNT and CDR2 as YYREEE (reference sequence). The CDR3 consists of 14 residues. Trimming cost V 1 base and J 10 bases, with 16 bases left between them. The tumor samples were collected prior to definitive surgery or chemotherapy. The sequenced material came from tumor tissue. The TCR originated in a human donor with high-grade serous ovarian cancer. The rearrangement links TRBV5-4 to TRBJ2-3; D is perhaps TRBD2 (6 bases). The CDR3, as DNA: TGTGCCAGCAGCTTGACTAGGGGAGGTCGTTCGCAGTATTTT. This codes for CASSLTRGGRSQYF.